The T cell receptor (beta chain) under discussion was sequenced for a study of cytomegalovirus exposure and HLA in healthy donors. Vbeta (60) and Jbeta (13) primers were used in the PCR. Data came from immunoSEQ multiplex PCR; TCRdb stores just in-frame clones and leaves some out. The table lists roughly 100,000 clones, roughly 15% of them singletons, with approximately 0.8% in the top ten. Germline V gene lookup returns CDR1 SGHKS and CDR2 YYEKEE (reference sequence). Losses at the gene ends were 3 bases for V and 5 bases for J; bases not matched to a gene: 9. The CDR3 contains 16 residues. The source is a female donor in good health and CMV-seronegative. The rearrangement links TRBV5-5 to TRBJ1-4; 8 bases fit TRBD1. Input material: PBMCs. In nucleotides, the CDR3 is TGTGCCAGCAGCTACCAACCCACAGGGGGGAATGAAAAACTGTTTTTT. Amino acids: CASSYQPTGGNEKLFF.